Below, 12 T cell receptor beta chains from the same sample are listed, as sequenced in a study of beta chain features in type 1 diabetes. The isolated RNA, all of it, was reverse transcribed, so expressed TCRB transcripts were what got sequenced. TCRdb keeps only in-frame clones here, not all; method: immunoSEQ multiplex PCR. The sample gives under 250,000 clones, 11% to 15% of which show up once; roughly 0.024% is in the top ten. Sequenced input: naive CD4+ T cells from blood. These TCRs come from a woman between 40 and 50 years old in good health.

The V gene is TRBV29-1, the J gene TRBJ1-1; D remains ambiguous. The CDR3 is 11 amino acids. V was shortened by 7 bases and J by 0 bases, with 6 bases between the two germline ends. Germline V CDR1 and CDR2: SQVTM, ANQGSEA. In DNA, the CDR3 is TGCAGCGCGACACTGAACACTGAAGCTTTCTTT. It codes for CSATLNTEAFF.

This clone occurred a few times. The V call is TRBV5-6, the J call TRBJ2-3, with 8 bases fitting TRBD1. The V and J ends lost 4 bases and 2 bases, in that order; junction bases with no gene match: 9. The CDR3 loop spans 16 amino acids. Germline CDR1 is SGHDT and CDR2 is YYEEEE. CDR3 sequence: CASSKRTGRDTDTQYF. In nucleotides, the CDR3 is TGTGCCAGCAGCAAACGGACAGGGCGAGACACAGATACGCAGTATTTT.

A few counts support this clone. The V gene is TRBV25-1, the J gene TRBJ2-1; D possibly corresponds to TRBD2 (5 bases). CDR1 is MGHDK and CDR2 is SYGVNS in the germline V gene. The CDR3 length is 16 residues. Trimming removed 2 bases from V and 6 bases from J, with 17 bases in between. CDR3 sequence reads: CASSEVRGNLANEQFF. CDR3 nucleotides: TGTGCCAGCAGTGAAGTCCGGGGTAATTTAGCCAATGAGCAGTTCTTC.

This clone showed up many times. The rearrangement joins TRBV7-9 to TRBJ2-7; 10 nucleotides agree with TRBD1. Germline lookup yields CDR1 SEHNR and CDR2 FQNEAQ (reference sequence). Unmatched junction bases numbered 7, after V lost 0 bases and J lost 5 bases. CDR3 size: 16 residues. CDR3 protein: CASSLALGQGTHEQYF. CDR3 DNA: TGTGCCAGCAGCTTAGCGCTGGGACAGGGGACCCACGAGCAGTACTTC.

The V call is TRBV5-4, the J call TRBJ2-5, with D maybe TRBD1 (5 bases). The J call may be mistaken, given a closer DNA end match to TRBJ2-7. Per germline, CDR1 SGHNT and CDR2 YYREEE (reference sequence). The CDR3 has 14 amino acids. The CDR3, as DNA: TGTGCCAGCAGCTTCGGACACCTTTCCTACGAGCAGTACTTC. Amino acids: CASSFGHLSYEQYF.

The chain combines TRBV15 with TRBJ1-3; TRBD1 matches at 7 bases. Germline V lookup: CDR1 LNHNV, CDR2 YYDKDF (reference sequence). This CDR3 contains 15 residues. V gave up 2 bases and J gave up 7 bases; unmatched junction bases: 8. The CDR3 loop reads CATSRTGAGSNTIYF. CDR3 sequence (DNA): TGTGCCACCAGCAGAACAGGGGCTGGTAGTAACACCATATATTTT.

This clone was counted only a few times. The chain is built from TRBV28 and TRBJ2-3, with TRBD2 identical over 8 bases. The V gene's germline CDR1 is MDHEN and CDR2 SYDVKM. The CDR3 runs to 15 residues. The V and J ends lost 5 bases and 4 bases, in that order; junction bases with no gene match: 8. The CDR3 DNA reads as TGTGCCAGCAGTCGCAAGAGACTAGCGCCAGATACGCAGTATTTT. It translates to CASSRKRLAPDTQYF.

This sequence joins TRBV5-4 and TRBJ1-2; unclear D gene. Trimming pared 0 bases from V and 2 bases from J, leaving 8 bases between. Germline CDR1 is SGHNT and CDR2 is YYREEE (reference sequence). The CDR3 is made up of 14 amino acids. CDR3 residues: CASSLERSNYGYTF. For the CDR3, the DNA is TGTGCCAGCAGCTTGGAGCGGTCAAACTATGGCTACACCTTC.

This clone was seen more than once but under ten times. The genes are TRBV7-2 and TRBJ2-5, with D perhaps matching TRBD1 (5 bases). From germline, CDR1 is SGHTA and CDR2 FQGNSA. V lost 3 bases, J lost 3 bases, and 11 bases lay in between. CDR3 length equals 14 residues. The CDR3: CASSLTSGKETQYF. CDR3 DNA sequence: TGTGCCAGCAGCTTGACGTCAGGGAAAGAGACCCAGTACTTC.

This clone was counted between two and nine times. V usage is TRBV28 and J usage is TRBJ1-2; TRBD1 agrees at 7 bases. CDR3 length equals 15 residues. CDR1 and CDR2 (germline): MDHEN, SYDVKM. Trimming at V came to 5 bases and at J to 0 bases, leaving 6 bases not matched to a gene. The chain's CDR3 is CASSRQGTPNYGYTF. The CDR3 bases are TGTGCCAGCAGTCGACAGGGCACCCCTAACTATGGCTACACCTTC.

This clone has a handful of counts. V gene TRBV18 combines with J gene TRBJ1-5; 11 nucleotides match TRBD1. After removal of 2 bases from V and 3 bases from J, the junction contained 3 bases not matched to a gene. CDR1 is KGHSH and CDR2 is LQKENI in the germline V gene. This CDR3 spans 16 amino acids. DNA for the CDR3: TGTGCCAGCTCACCAGGGACAGGGGGTGACAATCAGCCCCAGCATTTT. Amino acid sequence: CASSPGTGGDNQPQHF.

This clone appeared many times. The chain combines TRBV14 with TRBJ2-7; D is undetermined. Trimming took 2 bases from V and 2 from J, leaving 7 bases between them. Germline V gene data show CDR1 as SGHDN and CDR2 as FVKESK. This CDR3 has 13 amino acids. The CDR3 protein is CASSQFPTYEQYF. The CDR3 DNA follows: TGTGCCAGCAGCCAATTTCCCACCTACGAGCAGTACTTC.